This T cell receptor beta chain was obtained from a study of CD8 T cells in Susac syndrome. Germline V gene lookup returns CDR1 ENHRY and CDR2 SYGVKD. V was clipped by 8 bases and J by 6 bases, with 16 bases between them. The CDR3 length is 14 residues. The authors reverse transcribed roughly 0.5 to 1 ug RNA with random hexamers. TCRdb re-derived calls from the immunoSEQ multiplex PCR reads in MiXCR, one entry per CDR3 protein. Of 180,000 or so distinct CDR3 sequences detected, roughly 94% appear once; the ten largest clones hold 0.099%. V usage is TRBV10-3 and J usage is TRBJ2-2; tentative D call: TRBD1 (6 bases). The receptor was derived from a human donor with Susac syndrome. The sequencing input was CD4+ T cells from PBMCs. The CDR3 DNA sequence: TGTGCCATCCGACCCACAGGGCAGGCCGGGGAGCTGTTTTTT. Its translation: CAIRPTGQAGELFF.